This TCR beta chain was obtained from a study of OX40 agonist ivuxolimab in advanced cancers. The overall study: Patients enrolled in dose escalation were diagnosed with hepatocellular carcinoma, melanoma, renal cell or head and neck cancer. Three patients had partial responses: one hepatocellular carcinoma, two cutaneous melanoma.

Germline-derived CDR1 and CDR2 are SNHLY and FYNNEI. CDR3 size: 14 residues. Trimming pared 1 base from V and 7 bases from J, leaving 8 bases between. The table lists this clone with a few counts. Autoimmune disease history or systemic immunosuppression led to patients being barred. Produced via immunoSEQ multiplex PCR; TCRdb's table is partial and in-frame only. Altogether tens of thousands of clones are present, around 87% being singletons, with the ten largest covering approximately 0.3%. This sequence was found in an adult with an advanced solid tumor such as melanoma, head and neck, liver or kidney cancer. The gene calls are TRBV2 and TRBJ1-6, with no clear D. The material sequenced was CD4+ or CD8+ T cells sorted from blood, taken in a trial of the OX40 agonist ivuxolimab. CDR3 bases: TGTGCCAGCAGTGAAGGAAGAGGGAATTCACCCCTCCACTTT. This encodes CASSEGRGNSPLHF.